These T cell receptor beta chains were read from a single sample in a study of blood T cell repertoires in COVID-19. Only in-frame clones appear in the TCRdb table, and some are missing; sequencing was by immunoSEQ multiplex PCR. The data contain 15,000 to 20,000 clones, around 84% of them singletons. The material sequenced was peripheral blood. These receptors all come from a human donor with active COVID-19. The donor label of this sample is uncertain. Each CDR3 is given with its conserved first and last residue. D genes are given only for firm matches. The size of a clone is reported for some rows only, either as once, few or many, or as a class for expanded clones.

CDR3 DNA: TGCAGCGTGAACACAGGGGGTGGTGGCTACACCTTC
CDR3 protein: CSVNTGGGGYTF
V gene: TRBV29-1
D gene: TRBD1
J gene: TRBJ1-2
clone size: -

CDR3 DNA: TGTGCCAGCAGCGGGGACTTACCCAATGAGCAGTTCTTC
CDR3 protein: CASSGDLPNEQFF
V gene: TRBV7-2
D gene: -
J gene: TRBJ2-1
clone size: -

CDR3 DNA: TGCGCCAGCAGCTTGGGCGCAACAGGACAGGGACTGGGGACCCAGTACTTC
CDR3 protein: CASSLGATGQGLGTQYF
V gene: TRBV5-1
D gene: TRBD1
J gene: TRBJ2-5
clone size: -

CDR3 DNA: TGCGCCAGCAGCCCCCGGGGAACACAAAAAGCTTTCTTT
CDR3 protein: CASSPRGTQKAFF
V gene: TRBV5-1
D gene: -
J gene: TRBJ1-1
clone size: -

CDR3 DNA: TGTGCCAGCAGTTACTCCGAACTAGCGGGTCAGTTCTTC
CDR3 protein: CASSYSELAGQFF
V gene: TRBV2
D gene: TRBD2
J gene: TRBJ2-1
clone size: -

CDR3 DNA: TGTGCCAGCAGCTTATCAGGGGATATAGCCAAAAACATTCAGTACTTC
CDR3 protein: CASSLSGDIAKNIQYF
V gene: TRBV7-6
D gene: -
J gene: TRBJ2-4
clone size: -

CDR3 DNA: TGTGCCAGCAGCCTGTTGAGCGGGGGGGACTACGAGCAGTACTTC
CDR3 protein: CASSLLSGGDYEQYF
V gene: TRBV6-5
D gene: TRBD2
J gene: TRBJ2-7
clone size: -

CDR3 DNA: TGTGCCAGCAGCTTAATCGGGTCAACTTGGGATACGCAGTATTTT
CDR3 protein: CASSLIGSTWDTQYF
V gene: TRBV11-2
D gene: -
J gene: TRBJ2-3
clone size: -

CDR3 DNA: TGTGCCATCGGACAAGTGCCTCGCACAGATACGCAGTATTTT
CDR3 protein: CAIGQVPRTDTQYF
V gene: TRBV10-3
D gene: -
J gene: TRBJ2-3
clone size: once

CDR3 DNA: TGTGCCACCAGTGACCACAGGGGTTACCAAGAGACCCAGTACTTC
CDR3 protein: CATSDHRGYQETQYF
V gene: TRBV24-1
D gene: TRBD1
J gene: TRBJ2-5
clone size: -

CDR3 DNA: TGTGCCAGCAGCGAAGGTACAGGGGGCCAGACCGAAGCTTTCTTT
CDR3 protein: CASSEGTGGQTEAFF
V gene: TRBV4-2
D gene: TRBD1
J gene: TRBJ1-1
clone size: -

CDR3 DNA: TGTGCCAGCAGTTACTCCCGAGGCAGCTACAATGAGCAGTTCTTC
CDR3 protein: CASSYSRGSYNEQFF
V gene: TRBV6-2/TRBV6-3
D gene: -
J gene: TRBJ2-1
clone size: -

CDR3 DNA: TGTGCCAGCAGTGGAGGGGGCTGGGGTTTCAATGAGCAGTTCTTC
CDR3 protein: CASSGGGWGFNEQFF
V gene: TRBV6-2/TRBV6-3
D gene: -
J gene: TRBJ2-1
clone size: once